Included here is one T cell receptor (beta chain) sequence, with context. The antigen remains unidentified. This sample is drawn from a study of beta chain features in type 1 diabetes. Study in general: Sorted cells numbering some 110 million were examined across all samples.

Approximately 110 mL of blood, on average, came from one heparinised draw per donor. CD4+ naive, central memory, regulatory and stem cell-like memory subsets were isolated by sorting on CD45RO/CCR7/CD25/CD127/CD95/CD27. General study results and limits: There were fewer insertions and more deletions at the VDJ junctions of type 1 diabetes patients.

Investigators reverse transcribed all isolated RNA, so they sequenced expressed TCRB transcripts. Some clones are missing from TCRdb's copy, which holds only in-frame ones; the method was immunoSEQ multiplex PCR. Of hundreds of thousands of clones in the sample, around an eighth were seen once. The trim removed 7 bases at V and 4 bases at J, leaving 5 bases unmatched. The CDR3 totals 13 residues. CDR1 and CDR2 from the germline V gene are LNHDA and SQIVND (reference sequence). The sequencing input was naive CD4+ T cells from blood. The chain joins TRBV19 to TRBJ1-2; 8 bases match TRBD1. The source is a man aged 18 to 30 in good health. CDR3 bases: TGTGCCAGTACCCCGGACAGGGCCTATGGCTACACCTTC. Its translation is CASTPDRAYGYTF.